The clone carrying this T cell receptor (beta chain) was detected once. What it binds is unknown. CDR1 SGHTA and CDR2 FQGNSA come from the germline V gene. The CDR3 is 17 amino acids. J lost 5 bases, V lost 4 bases, and 15 bases had no gene match. The record originates from a study of T cell responses to AZD1222 COVID-19 vaccine. Generated by immunoSEQ multiplex PCR, the TCRdb table keeps only in-frame clones and is missing some. The sample carries approximately 130,000 clones, about 94% recorded once. General observations from the study: Donors were mostly white British, more females; clonal diversity possibly underestimated.

The V and J genes are TRBV7-2 and TRBJ1-1; TRBD1 agrees at 8 bases. The TCR sequence derives from an adult in good health. The input for sequencing was peripheral blood, taken on day 0 of AZD1222 vaccination. The CDR3 is CASSSRTGWEGITEAFF. CDR3 sequence (DNA): TGTGCCAGCAGCTCAAGGACAGGGTGGGAAGGAATTACTGAAGCTTTCTTT.